This T cell receptor (beta chain) came from a study of metastatic and nonmetastatic thyroid tumors. Germline V gives CDR1 LGHNA, CDR2 YNFKEQ. The CDR3 has 14 residues. Every patient underwent thyroid surgery untreated. Per the original data handling: A classifier of distant metastasis in papillary thyroid cancer was built from CDR3 differences (across clinicopathological groups). MiXCR was used by TCRdb to re-call the PCR reads. TCRdb's processing, not the authors' own work, is the source of the V and J calls. In the table there are about 25,000 clones, about 13% of which are singletons. This clone was detected only a few times. The junction does not match germline at one end; this may be a read error. Other DNA sequences of this sample code for an identical CDR3.

The sequence was obtained from a female donor with papillary thyroid cancer or a benign thyroid nodule (not recorded which). Some clones in this sample may be carry-over from other donors' samples. Source material: blood. The rearrangement links TRBV4-2 to TRBJ2-5; D is possibly TRBD2 (6 bases). DNA of the CDR3: TGTGCCAGCAGCCAAGATCATGGAGGGGAGACCCAGTATTTC. It specifies CASSQDHGGETQYF.